The rows below give T cell receptor beta chains drawn from one sample of a study of T cell responses to AZD1222 COVID-19 vaccine. The protocol was immunoSEQ multiplex PCR, while the TCRdb copy is restricted to in-frame clones and leaves out a portion. The profile shows about 130,000 clones, 94% of them singletons. The sequencing here drew on peripheral blood, taken on day 0 of AZD1222 vaccination. The receptors come from an adult in good health. Both conserved end residues are part of each CDR3. The D gene is left open where the match is weak. Part of the rows lack a size; the others show once, few, many or a class for expanded clones.

TRBV6-6	once	-	TRBJ1-1	TGTGCCAGCAGTCTCACCCCCGACACTGAAGCTTTCTTT	CASSLTPDTEAFF
TRBV27	-	TRBD2	TRBJ2-1	TGTGCCAGCAGTCCCAGCGGGAGCTCCTACAATGAGCAGTTCTTC	CASSPSGSSYNEQFF
TRBV4-1	-	TRBD2	TRBJ2-1	TGCGCCAGCAGCCAAGTAGCGGGCGCCTACAATGAGCAGTTCTTC	CASSQVAGAYNEQFF
TRBV6-1	-	TRBD2	TRBJ2-3	TGTGCCAGCAGTGAAGCGGGGGAGGGAATTTCAGATACGCAGTATTTT	CASSEAGEGISDTQYF
TRBV9	-	TRBD1	TRBJ2-7	TGTGCCAGCAGCACCCAGACAGGGGTCAACGAGCAGTACTTC	CASSTQTGVNEQYF
TRBV28	once	-	TRBJ1-1	TGTGCCAGCAGACCCCACGCGAACACTGAAGCTTTCTTT	CASRPHANTEAFF
TRBV6-5	once	-	TRBJ2-1	TGTGCCAGCAGAGGAGACAGAAACTCCTACAATGAGCAGTTCTTC	CASRGDRNSYNEQFF
TRBV28	-	TRBD2	TRBJ2-2	TGTGCCAGCAGTTTGCCCAGCGGGAGTCTGGCCGGGGAGCTGTTTTTT	CASSLPSGSLAGELFF
TRBV4-3	-	TRBD2	TRBJ2-1	TGCGCCAGCAGCCAAGGGGAGGGGAGCTACAATGAGCAGTTCTTC	CASSQGEGSYNEQFF
TRBV27	once	-	TRBJ2-4	TGTGCCAGCAGTTTATCGGGTATAGCCAAAAACATTCAGTACTTC	CASSLSGIAKNIQYF
TRBV2	-	-	TRBJ2-7	TGTGCCAGCACACAACCGTACTACGAGCAGTACTTC	CASTQPYYEQYF
TRBV7-5	-	-	TRBJ2-5	TGTGCCAGAAGCTCGATACAGGGTCTAACGGAGTACCAAGAGACCCAGTACTTC	CARSSIQGLTEYQETQYF
TRBV2	-	-	TRBJ1-1	TGTGCCAGCAGTGAAGTAGATTCTACTGAAGCTTTCTTT	CASSEVDSTEAFF
TRBV6-5	-	TRBD2	TRBJ2-2	TGTGCCAGCAGGACTAGCGGGACCTCCGGGGAGCTGTTTTTT	CASRTSGTSGELFF
TRBV6-6	-	TRBD2	TRBJ2-7	TGTGCCAGCACCAAAGCGGGAGACCGATACGAGCAGTACTTC	CASTKAGDRYEQYF
TRBV7-2	-	-	TRBJ2-7	TGTGCCAGCAGCGACCGCCGGGACCTCACCTACGAGCAGTACTTC	CASSDRRDLTYEQYF
TRBV30	-	TRBD1	TRBJ1-6	TGTGCCTGGTGGAATGTGGGACAGGTGCACTTT	CAWWNVGQVHF
TRBV10-3	-	TRBD2	TRBJ2-5	TGTGCCACAACGGGACTAGCGGGAAGAGAGACCCAGTACTTC	CATTGLAGRETQYF
TRBV6-4	once	-	TRBJ1-1	TGTGCCAGCAGAAAAGGGCAGAACACTGAAGCTTTCTTT	CASRKGQNTEAFF
TRBV3-1/TRBV3-2	-	TRBD2	TRBJ2-7	TGTGCCAGCAGCCAAGAGGGGAAGGGACTAGCGGGAAACGAGCAGTACTTC	CASSQEGKGLAGNEQYF
TRBV4-1	few	TRBD1	TRBJ2-2	TGCGCCAGCAGCCCAGATTGGGGGACAGTTACTGCGAACACCGGGGAGCTGTTTTTT	CASSPDWGTVTANTGELFF
TRBV5-6	-	-	TRBJ1-5	TGTGCCAGCAGCTTAGGAATTGCCAGCGGCAATCAGCCCCAGCATTTT	CASSLGIASGNQPQHF
TRBV28	-	TRBD2	TRBJ2-4	TGTGCCAGCAGTCCCGGGACTAGCGGGAGGGACATTCAGTACTTC	CASSPGTSGRDIQYF
TRBV29-1	-	TRBD2	TRBJ2-7	TGCAGCGTTGTTTCAGGACTAGCGGGAGGGGCCTACGAGCAGTACTTC	CSVVSGLAGGAYEQYF
TRBV19	-	-	TRBJ2-2	TGTGCCACTGGACGCGGAAACACCGGGGAGCTGTTTTTT	CATGRGNTGELFF
TRBV7-9	-	-	TRBJ2-2	TGTGCCAGCAGCTTAACCGGGGAGCTGTTTTTT	CASSLTGELFF